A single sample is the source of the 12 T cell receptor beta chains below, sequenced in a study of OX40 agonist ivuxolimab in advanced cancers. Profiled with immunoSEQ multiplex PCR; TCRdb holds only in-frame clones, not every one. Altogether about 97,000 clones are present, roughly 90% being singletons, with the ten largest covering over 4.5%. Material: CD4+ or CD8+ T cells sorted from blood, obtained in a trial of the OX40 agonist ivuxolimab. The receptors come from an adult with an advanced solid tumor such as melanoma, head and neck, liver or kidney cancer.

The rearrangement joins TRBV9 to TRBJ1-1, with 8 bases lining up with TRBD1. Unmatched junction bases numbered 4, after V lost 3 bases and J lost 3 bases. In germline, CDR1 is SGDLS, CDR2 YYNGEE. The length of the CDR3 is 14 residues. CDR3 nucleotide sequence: TGTGCCAGCAGCGCGGACAGGGCACACACTGAAGCTTTCTTT. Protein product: CASSADRAHTEAFF. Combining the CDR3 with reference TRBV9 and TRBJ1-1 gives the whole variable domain DSGVTQTPKHLITATGQRVTLRCSPRSGDLSVYWYQQSLDQGLQFLIQYYNGEERAKGNILERFSAQQFPDLHSELNLSSLELGDSALYFCASSADRAHTEAFFGQGTRLTVV.

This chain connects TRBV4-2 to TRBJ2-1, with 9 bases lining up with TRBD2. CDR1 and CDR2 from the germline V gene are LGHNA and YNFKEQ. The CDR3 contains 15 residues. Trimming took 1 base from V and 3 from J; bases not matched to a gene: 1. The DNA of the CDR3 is TGTGCCAGCAGCCAAGTAGCGGGGGACTACAATGAGCAGTTCTTC. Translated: CASSQVAGDYNEQFF.

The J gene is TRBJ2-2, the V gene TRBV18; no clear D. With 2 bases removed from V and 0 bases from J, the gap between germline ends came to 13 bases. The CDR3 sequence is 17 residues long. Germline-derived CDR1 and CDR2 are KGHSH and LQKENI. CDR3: CASSPTILSPNTGELFF. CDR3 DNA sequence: TGTGCCAGCTCACCAACCATATTGAGTCCGAACACCGGGGAGCTGTTTTTT.

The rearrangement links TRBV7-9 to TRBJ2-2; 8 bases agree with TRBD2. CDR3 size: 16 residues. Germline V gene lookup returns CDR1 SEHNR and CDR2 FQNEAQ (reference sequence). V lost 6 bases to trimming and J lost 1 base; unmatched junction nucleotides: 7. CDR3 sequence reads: CASSPRLAQNTGELFF. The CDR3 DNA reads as TGTGCCAGCAGTCCTCGACTAGCGCAGAACACCGGGGAGCTGTTTTTT.

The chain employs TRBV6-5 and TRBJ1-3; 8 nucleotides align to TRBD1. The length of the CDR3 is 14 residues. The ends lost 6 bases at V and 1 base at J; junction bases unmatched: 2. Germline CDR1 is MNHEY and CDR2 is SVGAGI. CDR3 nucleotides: TGTGCCAGCAGCACAGGGGGTTCTGGAAACACCATATATTTT. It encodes CASSTGGSGNTIYF.

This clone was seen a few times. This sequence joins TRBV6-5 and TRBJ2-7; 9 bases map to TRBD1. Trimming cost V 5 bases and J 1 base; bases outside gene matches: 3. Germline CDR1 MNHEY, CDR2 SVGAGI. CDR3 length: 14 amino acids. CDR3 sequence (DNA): TGTGCCAGCAGTACGGACAGGGGATCCTACGAGCAGTACTTC. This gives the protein CASSTDRGSYEQYF.

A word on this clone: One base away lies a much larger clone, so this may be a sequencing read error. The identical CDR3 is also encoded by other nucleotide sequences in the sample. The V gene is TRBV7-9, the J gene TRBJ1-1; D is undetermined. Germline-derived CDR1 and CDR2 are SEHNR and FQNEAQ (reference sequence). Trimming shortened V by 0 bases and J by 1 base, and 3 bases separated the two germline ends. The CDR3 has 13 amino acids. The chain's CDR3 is CASSLAGNTEAFF. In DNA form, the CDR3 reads TGTGCCAGCAGCTTAGCGGGGAACACTGAAGCTTTCTTT.

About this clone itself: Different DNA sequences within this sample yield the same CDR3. The chain's CDR3 is CASSPTANTEAFF. The CDR3 nucleotides read TGTGCCAGCTCCCCGACAGCGAACACTGAAGCTTTCTTT. This chain uses TRBV18 with TRBJ1-1, with D perhaps TRBD1 (5 bases). V shed 6 bases and J shed 1 base, with 9 bases lying between them. This CDR3 comprises 13 residues. Germline V CDR1 and CDR2: KGHSH, LQKENI.

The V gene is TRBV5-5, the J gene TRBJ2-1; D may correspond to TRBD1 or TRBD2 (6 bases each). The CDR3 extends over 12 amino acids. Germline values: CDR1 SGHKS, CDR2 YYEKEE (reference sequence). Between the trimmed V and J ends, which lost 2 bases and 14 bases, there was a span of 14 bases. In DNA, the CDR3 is TGTGCCAGCAGCTTATGGGGGGCCCAAGAGTTCTTC. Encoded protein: CASSLWGAQEFF.

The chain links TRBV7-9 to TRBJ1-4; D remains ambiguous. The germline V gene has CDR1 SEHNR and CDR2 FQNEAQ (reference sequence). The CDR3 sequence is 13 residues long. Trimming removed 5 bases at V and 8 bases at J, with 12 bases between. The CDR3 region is CASSPLTEEKLFF. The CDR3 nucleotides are TGTGCCAGCAGCCCCCTAACGGAGGAAAAACTGTTTTTT. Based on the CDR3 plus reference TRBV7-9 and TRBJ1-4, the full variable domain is DTGVSQNPRHKITKRGQNVTFRCDPISEHNRLYWYRQTLGQGPEFLTYFQNEAQLEKSRLLSDRFSAERPKGSFSTLEIQRTEQGDSAMYLCASSPLTEEKLFFGSGTQLSVL.

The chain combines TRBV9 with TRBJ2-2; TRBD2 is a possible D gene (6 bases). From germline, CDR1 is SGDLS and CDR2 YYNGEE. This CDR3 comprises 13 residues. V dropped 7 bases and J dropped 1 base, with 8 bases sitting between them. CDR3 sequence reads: CASGRENTGELFF. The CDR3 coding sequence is TGTGCCAGCGGGCGGGAGAACACCGGGGAGCTGTTTTTT.

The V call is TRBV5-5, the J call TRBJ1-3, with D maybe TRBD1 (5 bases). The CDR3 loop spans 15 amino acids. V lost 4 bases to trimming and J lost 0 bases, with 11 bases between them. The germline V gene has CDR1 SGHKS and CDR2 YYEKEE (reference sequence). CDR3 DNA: TGTGCCAGCAGCACTGGGACCGGCTCTGGAAACACCATATATTTT. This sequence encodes CASSTGTGSGNTIYF. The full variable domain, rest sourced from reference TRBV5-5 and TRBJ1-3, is DAGVTQSPTHLIKTRGQQVTLRCSPISGHKSVSWYQQVLGQGPQFIFQYYEKEERGRGNFPDRFSARQFPNYSSELNVNALLLGDSALYLCASSTGTGSGNTIYFGEGSWLTVV.